This entry lists 8 T cell receptor beta chains sequenced from one sample in a study of beta chain bispecific antibodies for T cell cancers. Study conclusions and caveats: In these mixed samples, most targeted TRBV reads derived from the leukemia cell line.

TCRdb redid the calling of the 5' RACE reads with MiXCR, one entry per CDR3 protein. The table records around 15,000 distinct CDR3 sequences, over 2% of them present only once. These receptors have no identified antigens. Expansion lasted approximately 3 days, with either anti-CD3 antibody OKT3 or CD3/CD28 beads. Source material: healthy donor T cells cultured with leukemia cells. The receptors stem from a human donor in good health. Some clones in this sample may be carry-over from other donors' samples.

This clonotype was seen ten or more times. This rearrangement joins TRBV6-1 to TRBJ1-1; no firm D call. The ends were cut back, 6 bases at V and 3 bases at J, with 11 bases in the middle. From germline, CDR1 is MNHNS and CDR2 SASEGT. CDR3 length: 13 amino acids. For the CDR3, the DNA is TGTGCCAGCAGCGCCGCTCAGGACACTGAAGCTTTCTTT. Amino acid sequence: CASSAAQDTEAFF.

The gene calls are TRBV30 and TRBJ1-4; no firm D call. This CDR3 has 15 residues. Germline V gene data show CDR1 as GTSNPN and CDR2 as SVGIG (reference sequence). V lost 5 bases and J lost 0, with 13 bases in between. The CDR3 nucleotides are TGTGCCTGGGTTCCTTACGGAGCAACTAATGAAAAACTGTTTTTT. Translating it yields CAWVPYGATNEKLFF.

The sample holds many counts of this clonotype. V gene TRBV11-2 combines with J gene TRBJ2-5; D remains ambiguous. Germline-derived CDR1 and CDR2 are SGHAT and FQNNGV. V was pared by 1 base and J by 1 base, with 4 bases between. This CDR3 region has 13 residues. CDR3 protein: CASSLVIQETQYF. For the CDR3, the DNA is TGTGCCAGCAGCTTAGTCATCCAAGAGACCCAGTACTTC. The full variable domain, completed using reference TRBV11-2 and TRBJ2-5, is EAGVAQSPRYKIIEKRQSVAFWCNPISGHATLYWYQQILGQGPKLLIQFQNNGVVDDSQLPKDRFSAERLKGVDSTLKIQPAKLEDSAVYLCASSLVIQETQYFGPGTRLLVL.

At least ten counts were recorded for this clonotype. V gene TRBV19 combines with J gene TRBJ1-5; D ambiguous. The CDR3 is 16 amino acids. The germline V gene encodes CDR1 LNHDA and CDR2 SQIVND (reference sequence). The germline V and J ends were trimmed by 7 bases and 2 bases, with 18 bases remaining between them. Here the CDR3 DNA reads TGTGCCAGTAAGGTCGGCGGGGTGAATGGCAATCAGCCCCAGCATTTT. Translated, it gives CASKVGGVNGNQPQHF.

This clonotype was observed many times. V and J are TRBV5-1 and TRBJ2-1; 9 nucleotides align to TRBD1. The V and J ends lost 0 bases and 8 bases, in that order; junction bases with no gene match: 6. Germline V CDR1 and CDR2: SGHRS, YFSETQ. There are 15 residues in the CDR3. CDR3 in amino acids: CASSLGQGDFDEQFF. CDR3 bases: TGCGCCAGCAGCTTGGGACAGGGGGATTTTGATGAGCAGTTCTTC.

This clonotype was counted ten times or more. The chain carries TRBV6-1 and TRBJ1-5; a possible D gene is TRBD1 (5 bases). Germline CDR1 and CDR2: MNHNS and SASEGT. The CDR3 runs to 15 residues. Trimming left V 1 base short and J 1 base short, with 8 bases between. The CDR3 loop reads CASSEVPGSNQPQHF. The CDR3 DNA reads TGTGCCAGCAGTGAAGTCCCAGGGAGCAATCAGCCCCAGCATTTT.

At least ten counts were recorded for this clonotype. The chain employs TRBV10-3 and TRBJ2-5, with 9 bases fitting TRBD2. CDR1 ENHRY and CDR2 SYGVKD come from the germline V gene. CDR3 length: 16 residues. The V gene end was trimmed by 4 bases and the J gene end by 2 bases; junction bases not matched to a gene: 8. The CDR3 sequence is CAISGAVAGEQETQYF. The CDR3 bases are TGTGCCATCAGTGGGGCGGTAGCGGGGGAGCAAGAGACCCAGTACTTC.

This clonotype is medium-sized (0.01 to 0.1%) within its sample. The J gene is TRBJ2-7, the V gene TRBV6-5; possible D gene TRBD1, 6 bases. Germline V gene sequence: CDR1 MNHEY, CDR2 SVGAGI. CDR3 length equals 15 residues. The V end lost 5 bases, the J end lost 4 bases, and 18 bases lay between the germline ends. The chain's CDR3 is CASSDAGVTLYEQYF. DNA for the CDR3: TGTGCCAGCAGTGATGCAGGGGTTACCCTTTACGAGCAGTACTTC.